A single T cell receptor beta chain is shown here with its context. Study processing details: Reference gene primer amplification gave estimated nucleated cell counts. Repertoires were generated with immunoSEQ multiplex PCR, while TCRdb's copy carries only in-frame clones and drops some. That table gives V, J and clone size, and the DNA gave D and trimming. The sample lists more than 35,000 clones, approximately 85% occurring once. The data were taken from a study of blood T cell repertoires in COVID-19. Study at large: COVID-19 samples collected from the United States, Italy and Spain covered acute and convalescent phases. Nucleic acid was either cDNA or gDNA, and it came from T cells, B-cell-depleted T cells, or PBMCs.

V dropped 6 bases and J dropped 2; count of bases not matched to a gene: 11. Germline V lookup: CDR1 MGHDK, CDR2 SYGVNS. The CDR3 totals 17 residues. The specimen was peripheral blood. The rearrangement joins TRBV25-1 to TRBJ2-2; 8 nucleotides line up with TRBD2. This TCR was sampled from a man aged 70 or older with acute or convalescent COVID-19. The CDR3: CASSEPSGRVNTGELFF. In DNA, the CDR3 is TGTGCCAGCAGCGAACCCAGCGGGAGAGTAAACACCGGGGAGCTGTTTTTT.